This T cell receptor beta chain is from a study of OX40 agonist ivuxolimab in advanced cancers. The trim removed 0 bases at V and 0 bases at J, leaving 2 bases unmatched. CDR1 is SGHDT, CDR2 YYEEEE, per germline. CDR3 length: 15 amino acids. The repertoire was sequenced with immunoSEQ multiplex PCR; TCRdb's copy has only in-frame clones and lacks some. The data contain 73,000 or so clones, over 75% of them singletons. Autoimmune disease history or systemic immunosuppression barred patients. Worth noting for this clone: Its antigen is still unknown. In the same sample, other DNA sequences code for this CDR3.

Study conclusions and caveats: In CD8+ T cells, expanded clones were on average more numerous than in CD4+.

The specimen was CD4+ or CD8+ T cells sorted from blood, collected in a trial of the OX40 agonist ivuxolimab. The sequence was collected from an adult with an advanced solid tumor such as melanoma, head and neck, liver or kidney cancer. The chain joins TRBV5-6 to TRBJ1-2; 7 positions agree with TRBD1. This CDR3 is CASSLAGTANYGYTF. In nucleotides, the CDR3 is TGTGCCAGCAGCTTGGCAGGGACAGCTAACTATGGCTACACCTTC.